This T cell receptor (beta chain) was observed in a study of blood T cell repertoires in COVID-19. As for the study in general: There were acute and convalescent COVID-19 samples, and they came from the United States, Italy and Spain. T cells, B-cell-depleted T cells, or PBMCs provided the cDNA or gDNA that served as material.

The CDR3 totals 17 residues. How the authors handled the data: The assay estimated nucleated cells by amplifying reference gene primers. Only in-frame clones appear in the TCRdb table, and some are missing; sequencing was by immunoSEQ multiplex PCR. V, J and clone size reflect that table, while D and trimming were determined from the DNA. The sample has 200,000 or so clones, roughly 80% seen once. The sample comprised peripheral blood. The sequence was obtained from a woman in her 30s with acute or convalescent COVID-19. The chain employs TRBV21-1 and TRBJ1-2. TRBV21-1 constitutes a pseudogene. The CDR3 coding sequence is TGTGCCAGCAGCAAAGGTCAGCGTCAGATCCCTAACTATGGCTACACCTTC. Protein product: CASSKGQRQIPNYGYTF.